This T cell receptor (beta chain) originates from a study of T cell repertoires in cytomegalovirus infection. Study at large: Public TCR beta signature analysis indicated the presence of both CMV infection and matching HLA type.

Germline lookup yields CDR1 PRHDT and CDR2 FYEKMQ (reference sequence). The CDR3 consists of 15 residues. V shed 7 bases, J shed 8 bases, and the junction held 13 bases outside the gene matches. Turning to this clonotype: Its matching antigen is unknown.

TCRdb re-called the reads with MiXCR, one entry per CDR3 protein. The data hold 8,000 or so distinct CDR3 sequences, with 45% to 60% observed a single time. Study findings and constraints: HLA-C-restricted CMV clonotypes gave the most frequent clonotype in two of eight donors.

This clonotype was sampled from a human donor in good health (CMV status not recorded). Some clones in this sample may be carry-over from other donors' samples. The chain joins TRBV13 to TRBJ2-1, with 8 bases lining up with TRBD2. Sequencing was performed on PBMCs, sequenced either directly or after in vitro stimulation (not recorded which). The CDR3 here is CASTAESGSVDEQFF. The CDR3 bases are TGTGCCAGCACCGCGGAGAGCGGGAGTGTTGATGAGCAGTTCTTC.